Presented here are 6 T cell receptor beta chains from one specimen sequenced in a study of blood T cell repertoires in COVID-19 (dated by TCRdb to about 2020). Libraries came from the immunoSEQ multiplex PCR assay. Here the immuneACCESS table is served through TCRdb, limited to in-frame sequences with V and J called. Missing clones are a known gap in these copies; in checked studies unresolved V genes cover under half, and the rest lacks a known reason. This sample has some 300,000 clones in its table, and around nine tenths of those were observed once. The ten largest clones capture around 2% of the sample. Sequencing was done on a sample of PBMCs or T cells enriched from blood (not recorded which). The receptor source for this set is a woman aged 55-70 years in a cohort exposed to, infected with or recovered from COVID-19 (not recorded which).

In its sample, this clone was seen a few times. V usage is TRBV7-3 and J usage is TRBJ1-6; unclear D gene. The V end was cut by 2 bases, the J end by 5 bases, with 7 bases between. The CDR3 extends over 14 amino acids. CDR1 and CDR2 (germline): SGHTA, FQGTGA. Here the CDR3 reads CASSLRRDNSPLHF. As DNA, the CDR3 is TGTGCCAGCAGCTTACGCCGCGATAATTCACCCCTCCACTTT.

The chain links TRBV3-1 (or the pseudogene TRBV3-2) to TRBJ2-7; perhaps TRBD1 as D (6 bases). V was cut by 1 base and J by 3 bases, with 10 bases left in between. This CDR3 has 14 residues. The germline V gene has CDR1 LGHDT and CDR2 YNNKEL (reference sequence). The CDR3: CASSQVGTYYEQYF. The CDR3 DNA reads as TGTGCCAGCAGCCAAGTAGGGACATACTACGAGCAGTACTTC.

The gene calls are TRBV24-1 and TRBJ2-1; TRBD2 is a possible D gene (6 bases). Trimming shortened V by 3 bases and J by 4 bases, and 12 bases separated the two germline ends. The CDR3 length is 15 residues. Germline assignment: CDR1 KGHDR and CDR2 SFDVKD. This CDR3 is CATSDTGTYYNEQFF. In DNA, the CDR3 is TGTGCCACCAGTGATACCGGGACTTATTACAATGAGCAGTTCTTC.

The chain carries TRBV5-6 and TRBJ2-1; 10 nucleotides line up with TRBD1. CDR1 and CDR2 from the germline V gene are SGHDT and YYEEEE. This CDR3 has 17 amino acids. V lost 1 base to trimming and J lost 8 bases; unmatched junction nucleotides: 12. The CDR3 loop reads CASSLLSRDRGMYEQFF. The CDR3 region has the DNA TGTGCCAGCAGCTTGCTATCCCGGGACAGGGGAATGTATGAGCAGTTCTTC.

The chain recombines TRBV4-3 with TRBJ2-1; TRBD2 agrees at 12 bases. The CDR3 has 16 residues. CDR1 is LGHNA and CDR2 is YSLEER in the germline V gene. Trimming removed 1 base from V and 8 bases from J; junction bases left unmatched: 6. The CDR3 protein is CASSQVKLAGGDEQFF. In DNA, the CDR3 is TGCGCCAGCAGCCAAGTGAAGCTAGCGGGAGGGGATGAGCAGTTCTTC.

The chain links TRBV7-2 to TRBJ1-5; D call uncertain. The CDR3 length is 14 residues. The V gene lost 3 bases and the J gene lost 0 bases, with 6 bases spanning the gap. In germline, CDR1 is SGHTA, CDR2 FQGNSA. CDR3 DNA sequence: TGTGCCAGCAGCTTCGAGTATAGCAATCAGCCCCAGCATTTT. The encoded protein is CASSFEYSNQPQHF.